These T cell receptor beta chains were read from a single sample in a study of shared clonotypes between healthy human individuals. Sequencing was performed with immunoSEQ multiplex PCR; in TCRdb, only in-frame clones are kept and a portion is missing. The sample holds under 700,000 clones, 85% to 95% seen once. Sequencing was performed on naive CD8+ T cells sorted from blood. The receptors here all came from a young woman in good health. The CDR3 runs from the conserved cysteine through the conserved F or W. The order of the fields is D gene, J gene, clone size, V gene, CDR3 DNA, CDR3 protein. The D gene is left open where the match is weak. Clone size is not always given. Where it is, it says once, few, many or a class for expanded clones.

D gene: TRBD2; J gene: TRBJ2-7; clone size: .; V gene: TRBV5-1; CDR3 DNA: TGCGCCAGCAGCTTATATAGCGGGACCGCCGAGCAGTACTTC; CDR3 protein: CASSLYSGTAEQYF
D gene: .; J gene: TRBJ2-3; clone size: .; V gene: TRBV27; CDR3 DNA: TGTGCCAGCCTCGTGGGCACAGATACGCAGTATTTT; CDR3 protein: CASLVGTDTQYF
D gene: TRBD2; J gene: TRBJ2-7; clone size: .; V gene: TRBV4-1; CDR3 DNA: TGCGCCAGCAGCTCCGGGACTAGCGGGTCCGAGCAGTACTTC; CDR3 protein: CASSSGTSGSEQYF
D gene: .; J gene: TRBJ2-7; clone size: .; V gene: TRBV7-9; CDR3 DNA: TGTGCCAGCAGCTTTGACAGGACCTACGAGCAGTACTTC; CDR3 protein: CASSFDRTYEQYF
D gene: TRBD1; J gene: TRBJ2-7; clone size: .; V gene: TRBV25-1; CDR3 DNA: TGTGCCAGCAAGGACAGGGCCCACTACGAGCAGTACTTC; CDR3 protein: CASKDRAHYEQYF
D gene: .; J gene: TRBJ2-7; clone size: .; V gene: TRBV15; CDR3 DNA: TGTGCCACCAGCAGAGAAGGCATCTACGAGCAGTACTTC; CDR3 protein: CATSREGIYEQYF
D gene: .; J gene: TRBJ1-1; clone size: .; V gene: TRBV10-2; CDR3 DNA: TGCGCCAGCAGAGGGGGGATCACTGAAGCTTTCTTT; CDR3 protein: CASRGGITEAFF
D gene: .; J gene: TRBJ2-1; clone size: .; V gene: TRBV7-9; CDR3 DNA: TGTGCCAGCACCGCGTGGGTGGGGAATGAGCAGTTCTTC; CDR3 protein: CASTAWVGNEQFF
D gene: .; J gene: TRBJ2-7; clone size: .; V gene: TRBV5-1; CDR3 DNA: TGCGCCAGCAGACCCTCCAGTTTCCAAAGCTCCTACGAGCAGTACTTC; CDR3 protein: CASRPSSFQSSYEQYF
D gene: .; J gene: TRBJ1-2; clone size: .; V gene: TRBV25-1; CDR3 DNA: TGTGCCAGCAGTGAGGGGCAGATCTATGGCTACACCTTC; CDR3 protein: CASSEGQIYGYTF
D gene: TRBD2; J gene: TRBJ2-5; clone size: .; V gene: TRBV4-1; CDR3 DNA: TGCGCCAGCAGCCTGCGAGCGGGAGGGCAGGAGACCCAGTACTTC; CDR3 protein: CASSLRAGGQETQYF
D gene: .; J gene: TRBJ1-1; clone size: .; V gene: TRBV28; CDR3 DNA: TGTGCCAGCAGGCGGGGATCGAACACTGAAGCTTTCTTT; CDR3 protein: CASRRGSNTEAFF
D gene: .; J gene: TRBJ1-1; clone size: .; V gene: TRBV27; CDR3 DNA: TGTGCCAGCAGTTTAGTACAGGGAGCGGCCACTGAAGCTTTCTTT; CDR3 protein: CASSLVQGAATEAFF
D gene: TRBD2; J gene: TRBJ2-7; clone size: .; V gene: TRBV13; CDR3 DNA: TGTGCCAGCAGCTTAGTTCTAGCGGGAGTGTACGAGCAGTACTTC; CDR3 protein: CASSLVLAGVYEQYF
D gene: TRBD1; J gene: TRBJ1-2; clone size: few; V gene: TRBV7-9; CDR3 DNA: TGTGCCGCTCCGCAGGGGGCGGGCTACACCTTC; CDR3 protein: CAAPQGAGYTF
D gene: .; J gene: TRBJ2-2; clone size: .; V gene: TRBV10-1; CDR3 DNA: TGCGCCAGCAGTGTCACCCGGGGAGCGAACACCGGGGAGCTGTTTTTT; CDR3 protein: CASSVTRGANTGELFF
D gene: .; J gene: TRBJ1-1; clone size: .; V gene: TRBV5-6; CDR3 DNA: TGTGCCAGCAGCTTCCCACAATGGGGGACTGAAGCTTTCTTT; CDR3 protein: CASSFPQWGTEAFF
D gene: TRBD2; J gene: TRBJ2-5; clone size: .; V gene: TRBV5-1; CDR3 DNA: TGCGCCAGCACCCCTAGCGGGAGAGGTGGCGAGACCCAGTACTTC; CDR3 protein: CASTPSGRGGETQYF
D gene: .; J gene: TRBJ1-4; clone size: .; V gene: TRBV14; CDR3 DNA: TGTGCCAGCAGCCAGGGACGAAATGAAAAACTGTTTTTT; CDR3 protein: CASSQGRNEKLFF
D gene: .; J gene: TRBJ1-1; clone size: .; V gene: TRBV7-9; CDR3 DNA: TGTGCCAGCAGCTTGCCAACTCCGGGGGGAACTGAAGCTTTCTTT; CDR3 protein: CASSLPTPGGTEAFF
D gene: TRBD1; J gene: TRBJ2-7; clone size: once; V gene: TRBV28; CDR3 DNA: TGTGCCAGCAGTCCCCCCGGACAGGAAGGCTCCTACGAGCAGTACTTC; CDR3 protein: CASSPPGQEGSYEQYF
D gene: .; J gene: TRBJ2-7; clone size: .; V gene: TRBV28; CDR3 DNA: TGTGCCAGCAGTTCTGGGGTAGCCTCCGAGCAGTACTTC; CDR3 protein: CASSSGVASEQYF
D gene: .; J gene: TRBJ1-1; clone size: .; V gene: TRBV27; CDR3 DNA: TGTGCCAGCAGTTCCCACCCCCCTCGAGGACAGCCGAACACTGAAGCTTTCTTT; CDR3 protein: CASSSHPPRGQPNTEAFF
D gene: TRBD1; J gene: TRBJ2-1; clone size: .; V gene: TRBV6-5; CDR3 DNA: TGTGCCAGCAGTTCAGGGGGCTGGTACAATGAGCAGTTCTTC; CDR3 protein: CASSSGGWYNEQFF
D gene: .; J gene: TRBJ2-1; clone size: .; V gene: TRBV7-9; CDR3 DNA: TGTGCCAGCCACCGCGGGGAATCCTACAATGAGCAGTTCTTC; CDR3 protein: CASHRGESYNEQFF
D gene: .; J gene: TRBJ2-1; clone size: .; V gene: TRBV5-4; CDR3 DNA: TGTGCCAGCAGGGGGGGCTACAATGAGCAGTTCTTC; CDR3 protein: CASRGGYNEQFF
D gene: .; J gene: TRBJ2-1; clone size: .; V gene: TRBV9; CDR3 DNA: TGTGCCAGCAGCCTTTGGGGGGCTGAAAATAATGAGCAGTTCTTC; CDR3 protein: CASSLWGAENNEQFF
D gene: TRBD1; J gene: TRBJ1-2; clone size: once; V gene: TRBV5-6; CDR3 DNA: TGTGCCAGCAGCTGGACTGGGACAGACTATGGCTACACCTTC; CDR3 protein: CASSWTGTDYGYTF
D gene: TRBD2; J gene: TRBJ2-3; clone size: .; V gene: TRBV27; CDR3 DNA: TGTGCCAGCAGTCCAGGATCCCCACTAGCGGGATACACAGATACGCAGTATTTT; CDR3 protein: CASSPGSPLAGYTDTQYF
D gene: TRBD1; J gene: TRBJ1-1; clone size: .; V gene: TRBV10-2; CDR3 DNA: TGCGCCAGCAGTGGGACAGGGTTGAACACTGAAGCTTTCTTT; CDR3 protein: CASSGTGLNTEAFF
D gene: TRBD1; J gene: TRBJ1-1; clone size: .; V gene: TRBV7-9; CDR3 DNA: TGTGCCGGTCAGGGGGTTCCGCCTGAAGCTTTCTTT; CDR3 protein: CAGQGVPPEAFF
D gene: .; J gene: TRBJ1-1; clone size: .; V gene: TRBV15; CDR3 DNA: TGTGCCACCAGCAGAGCGGAGGGGTCGGTTCGAGCTTTCTTT; CDR3 protein: CATSRAEGSVRAFF
D gene: TRBD2; J gene: TRBJ2-1; clone size: .; V gene: TRBV29-1; CDR3 DNA: TGCAGCGTTGAGGTCATGGGGGGGAGCCTAGCGGAGACGTCGTACAATGAGCAGTTCTTC; CDR3 protein: CSVEVMGGSLAETSYNEQFF
D gene: TRBD1; J gene: TRBJ1-1; clone size: .; V gene: TRBV15; CDR3 DNA: TGTGCCACCAGCAGAGCAAGGACAGGGAACACTGAAGCTTTCTTT; CDR3 protein: CATSRARTGNTEAFF
D gene: .; J gene: TRBJ2-7; clone size: .; V gene: TRBV28; CDR3 DNA: TGTGCCAGCAGTGCCTACAGGAAACCCTACGAGCAGTACTTC; CDR3 protein: CASSAYRKPYEQYF
D gene: TRBD1; J gene: TRBJ2-7; clone size: .; V gene: TRBV29-1; CDR3 DNA: TGCAGCGTTGTGAGCTCGACAGGGCACTTGCACGAGCAGTACTTC; CDR3 protein: CSVVSSTGHLHEQYF
D gene: .; J gene: TRBJ2-7; clone size: .; V gene: TRBV21-1; CDR3 DNA: TGTGCCAGCAGCAAAGGGGGCAGGGGGCGACCTCTCCGCTCCTACGAGCAGTACTTC; CDR3 protein: CASSKGGRGRPLRSYEQYF
D gene: .; J gene: TRBJ2-3; clone size: .; V gene: TRBV29-1; CDR3 DNA: TGCAGCGTTGAGGGAGACCCCGCGGGGAGCACAGATACGCAGTATTTT; CDR3 protein: CSVEGDPAGSTDTQYF
D gene: .; J gene: TRBJ2-7; clone size: .; V gene: TRBV28; CDR3 DNA: TGTGCCAGCAGTTTTAGGGGCGGTCGCAGGGTCGCCTACGAGCAGTACTTC; CDR3 protein: CASSFRGGRRVAYEQYF
D gene: .; J gene: TRBJ2-5; clone size: .; V gene: TRBV29-1; CDR3 DNA: TGCAGCGTTGATCTGGGGGACCACCAAGAGACCCAGTACTTC; CDR3 protein: CSVDLGDHQETQYF
D gene: .; J gene: TRBJ1-1; clone size: .; V gene: TRBV7-2; CDR3 DNA: TGTGCCAGCAGCTTAGGCCTTTTGGAAAGGAACACTGAAGCTTTCTTT; CDR3 protein: CASSLGLLERNTEAFF
D gene: .; J gene: TRBJ1-3; clone size: .; V gene: TRBV15; CDR3 DNA: TGTGCCACCAGCAGAGGTAAAGGAACGCTTGGAAACACCATATATTTT; CDR3 protein: CATSRGKGTLGNTIYF
D gene: .; J gene: TRBJ1-2; clone size: .; V gene: TRBV5-1; CDR3 DNA: TGCGCCAGCAGCACCCCGGGAAACTATGGCTACACCTTC; CDR3 protein: CASSTPGNYGYTF
D gene: .; J gene: TRBJ1-1; clone size: .; V gene: TRBV9; CDR3 DNA: TGTGCCAGCAGCGGCCCCCCCAGGGACCGAGATCCTATGAACACTGAAGCTTTCTTT; CDR3 protein: CASSGPPRDRDPMNTEAFF
D gene: TRBD1; J gene: TRBJ2-7; clone size: .; V gene: TRBV7-9; CDR3 DNA: TGTGCCAGCAGCGGACAGGGGGTCCCCTCCTACGAGCAGTACTTC; CDR3 protein: CASSGQGVPSYEQYF
D gene: .; J gene: TRBJ2-5; clone size: .; V gene: TRBV7-8; CDR3 DNA: TGTGCCAGCAGCACCACACCTGTTTACGGGATCCAAGAGACCCAGTACTTC; CDR3 protein: CASSTTPVYGIQETQYF